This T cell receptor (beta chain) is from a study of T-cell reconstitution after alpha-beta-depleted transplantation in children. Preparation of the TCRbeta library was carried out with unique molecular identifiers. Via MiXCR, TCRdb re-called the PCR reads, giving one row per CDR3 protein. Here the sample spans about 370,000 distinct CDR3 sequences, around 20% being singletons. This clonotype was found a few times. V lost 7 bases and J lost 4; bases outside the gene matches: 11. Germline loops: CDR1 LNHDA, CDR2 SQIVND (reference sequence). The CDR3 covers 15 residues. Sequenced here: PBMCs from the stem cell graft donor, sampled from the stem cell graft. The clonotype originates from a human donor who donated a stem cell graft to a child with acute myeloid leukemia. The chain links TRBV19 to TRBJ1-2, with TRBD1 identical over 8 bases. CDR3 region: CASTFDQGAGYGYTF. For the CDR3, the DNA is TGTGCCAGTACCTTTGATCAGGGGGCGGGCTATGGCTACACCTTC.